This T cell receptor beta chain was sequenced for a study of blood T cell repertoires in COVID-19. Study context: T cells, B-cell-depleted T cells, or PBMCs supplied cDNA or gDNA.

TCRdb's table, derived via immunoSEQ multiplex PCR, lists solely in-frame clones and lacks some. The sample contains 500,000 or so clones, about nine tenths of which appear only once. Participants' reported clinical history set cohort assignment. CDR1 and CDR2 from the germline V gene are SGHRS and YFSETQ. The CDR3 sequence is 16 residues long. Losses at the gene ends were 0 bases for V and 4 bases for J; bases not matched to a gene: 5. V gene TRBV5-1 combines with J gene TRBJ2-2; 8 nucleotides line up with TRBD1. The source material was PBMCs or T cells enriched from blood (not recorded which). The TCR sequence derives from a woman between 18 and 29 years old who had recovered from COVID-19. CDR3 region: CASSLAGGGITGELFF. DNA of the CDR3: TGCGCCAGCAGCTTGGCAGGGGGCGGTATCACCGGGGAGCTGTTTTTT.